The rows below give T cell receptor beta chains drawn from one sample of a study of identical twins. Each CDR3 protein gets one entry after TCRdb re-called the 5' RACE reads with MiXCR. The sample yields 1.5 million to 2 million distinct CDR3 sequences, around 33% seen once. The sequenced sample consisted of cord blood. The receptors come from a newborn girl in good health. Both conserved end residues are trimmed from each CDR3. D genes are given only for firm matches.

cdr3_aa	v_call	j_call	d_call
SAAGTGLLIDYGYT	TRBV20-1	TRBJ1-2	TRBD1
ASSLARLAGPEQY	TRBV7-2	TRBJ2-7	TRBD2
ASSFRTDTEAF	TRBV27	TRBJ1-1	-
ATSRDDRFKSNQPQH	TRBV15	TRBJ1-5	-
ASSLRAGLAGGYQETQY	TRBV12-3/TRBV12-4	TRBJ2-5	TRBD2
ARAWDETDTQY	TRBV2	TRBJ2-3	-
ASSQDARSLTNEQF	TRBV4-1	TRBJ2-1	-
ASSAGQETYGYT	TRBV6-1	TRBJ1-2	TRBD1
ACSLDRTYT	TRBV27	TRBJ1-2	-
ASSGGGGGLVEKLF	TRBV25-1	TRBJ1-4	TRBD1
ASSSPGTADTQY	TRBV7-2	TRBJ2-3	-
ASSYAPGLAGADTQY	TRBV6-5	TRBJ2-3	TRBD2
ASSESGLARVGELF	TRBV10-2	TRBJ2-2	-